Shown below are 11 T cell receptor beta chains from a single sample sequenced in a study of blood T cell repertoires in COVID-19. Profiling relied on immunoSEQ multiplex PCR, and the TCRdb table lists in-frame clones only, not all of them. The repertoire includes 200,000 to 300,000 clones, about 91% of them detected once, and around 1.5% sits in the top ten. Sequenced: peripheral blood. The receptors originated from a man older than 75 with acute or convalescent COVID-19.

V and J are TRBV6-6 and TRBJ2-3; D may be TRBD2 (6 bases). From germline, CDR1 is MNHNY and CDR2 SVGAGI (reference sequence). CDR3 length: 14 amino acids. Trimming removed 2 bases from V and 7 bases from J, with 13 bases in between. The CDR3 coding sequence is TGTGCCAGCAGTTACGGTGGGAGGATGAATACGCAGTATTTT. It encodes CASSYGGRMNTQYF.

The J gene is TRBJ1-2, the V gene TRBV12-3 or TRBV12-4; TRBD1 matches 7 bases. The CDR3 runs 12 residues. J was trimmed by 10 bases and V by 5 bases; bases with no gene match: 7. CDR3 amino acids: CASSGSGQPYTF. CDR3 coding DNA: TGTGCCAGCAGTGGGTCGGGACAGCCCTACACCTTC.

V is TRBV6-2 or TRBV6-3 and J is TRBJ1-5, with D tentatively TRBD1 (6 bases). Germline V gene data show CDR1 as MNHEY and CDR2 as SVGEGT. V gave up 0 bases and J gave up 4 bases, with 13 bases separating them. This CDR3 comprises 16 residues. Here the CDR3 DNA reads TGTGCCAGCAGTTACTCTGTACAGGGAAGGAATCAGCCCCAGCATTTT. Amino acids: CASSYSVQGRNQPQHF.

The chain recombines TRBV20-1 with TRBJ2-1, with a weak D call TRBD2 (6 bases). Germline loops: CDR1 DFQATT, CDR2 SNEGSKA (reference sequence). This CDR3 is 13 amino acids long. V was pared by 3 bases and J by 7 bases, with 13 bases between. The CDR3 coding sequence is TGCAGTGCTAGTAACCTAGCGACGAATGAGCAGTTCTTC. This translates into CSASNLATNEQFF.

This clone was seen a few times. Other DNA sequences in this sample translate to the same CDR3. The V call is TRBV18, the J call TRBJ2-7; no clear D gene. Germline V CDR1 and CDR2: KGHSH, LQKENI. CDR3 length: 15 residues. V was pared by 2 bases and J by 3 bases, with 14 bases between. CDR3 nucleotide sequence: TGTGCCAGCTCACCAGTAGCTGGGTCTAGCTACGAGCAGTACTTC. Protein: CASSPVAGSSYEQYF.

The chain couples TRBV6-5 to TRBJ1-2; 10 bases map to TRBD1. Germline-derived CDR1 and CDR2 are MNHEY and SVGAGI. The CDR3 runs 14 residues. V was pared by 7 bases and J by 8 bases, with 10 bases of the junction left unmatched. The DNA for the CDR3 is TGTGCCAGCAACCGGGACAGGGGTCAATTCGGCTACACCTTC. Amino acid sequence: CASNRDRGQFGYTF.

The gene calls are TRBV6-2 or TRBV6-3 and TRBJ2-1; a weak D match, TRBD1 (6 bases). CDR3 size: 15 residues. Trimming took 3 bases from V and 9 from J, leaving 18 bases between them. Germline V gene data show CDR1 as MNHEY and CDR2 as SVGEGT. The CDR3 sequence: CASSYRRTVEGEQFF. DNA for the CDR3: TGTGCCAGCAGTTATAGAAGGACAGTCGAGGGTGAGCAGTTCTTC.

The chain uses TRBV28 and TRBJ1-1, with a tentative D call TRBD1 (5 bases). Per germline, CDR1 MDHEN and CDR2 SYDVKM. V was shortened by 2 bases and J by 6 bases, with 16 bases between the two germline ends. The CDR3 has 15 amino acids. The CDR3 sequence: CASSLEAAGGAEAFF. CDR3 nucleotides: TGTGCCAGCAGTTTAGAAGCCGCTGGGGGGGCTGAAGCTTTCTTT. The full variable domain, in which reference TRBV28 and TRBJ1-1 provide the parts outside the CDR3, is DVKVTQSSRYLVKRTGEKVFLECVQDMDHENMFWYRQDPGLGLRLIYFSYDVKMKEKGDIPEGYSVSREKKERFSLILESASTNQTSMYLCASSLEAAGGAEAFFGQGTRLTVV.

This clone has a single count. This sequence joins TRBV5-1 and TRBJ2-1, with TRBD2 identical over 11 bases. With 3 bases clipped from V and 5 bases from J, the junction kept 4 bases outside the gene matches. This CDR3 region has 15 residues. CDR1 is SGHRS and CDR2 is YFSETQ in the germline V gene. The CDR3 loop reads CASSSRLAGNNEQFF. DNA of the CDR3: TGCGCCAGCAGCTCCCGACTAGCGGGGAACAATGAGCAGTTCTTC.

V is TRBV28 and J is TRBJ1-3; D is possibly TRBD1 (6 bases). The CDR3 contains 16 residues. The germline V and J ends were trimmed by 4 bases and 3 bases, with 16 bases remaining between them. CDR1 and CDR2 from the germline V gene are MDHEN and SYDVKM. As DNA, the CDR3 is TGTGCCAGCAGTTCAGGGGTCCCCTTAGGTGGAAACACCATATATTTT. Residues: CASSSGVPLGGNTIYF.

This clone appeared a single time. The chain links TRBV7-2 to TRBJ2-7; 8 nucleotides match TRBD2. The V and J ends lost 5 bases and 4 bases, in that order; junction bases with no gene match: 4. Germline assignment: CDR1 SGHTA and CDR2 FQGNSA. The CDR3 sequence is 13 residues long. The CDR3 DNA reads TGTGCCAGCAGCCGGACTAGCAATTACGAGCAGTACTTC. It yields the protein CASSRTSNYEQYF.